This T cell receptor (beta chain) stems from a study of blood T cell repertoires in COVID-19. Study details: Both acute and convalescent COVID-19 samples were obtained from the United States, Italy and Spain. The analysed material was cDNA or gDNA that came from T cells, B-cell-depleted T cells, or PBMCs.

Trimming removed 3 bases from V and 5 bases from J, with 13 bases in between. Germline CDR1 and CDR2: MDHEN and SYDVKM. CDR3 length: 14 residues. As processed by the authors: Cell counts per sample came from amplifying reference gene primers. Profiled with immunoSEQ multiplex PCR; TCRdb holds only in-frame clones, not every one. The V and J calls and the clone size are those of that table, but D and trimming were determined from the DNA. The data show some 99,000 clones, 80% to 90% seen once. The specimen was peripheral blood. The source of this sequence is a woman at least 80 years old with active or convalescent COVID-19. The rearrangement uses TRBV28 and TRBJ1-2; TRBD1 might be the D (5 bases). This chain's CDR3 is CASSLTTVVYGYTF. The CDR3 region has the DNA TGTGCCAGCAGTTTGACGACAGTAGTTTATGGCTACACCTTC.